Shown below are 11 T cell receptor beta chains from a single sample sequenced in a study of blood T cells in healthy people across ages. With a J-beta primer mix and a sample-barcoded 5' primer, a second PCR ran about 6 to 11 cycles. TCRdb independently ran MiXCR on the 5' RACE reads; one entry per CDR3 protein. The sample shows about 620,000 distinct CDR3 sequences, approximately 52% of them seen only once. Sequencing was performed on blood. The receptors here all came from a woman aged 80 or over in good health.

This clonotype came up many times. The chain joins TRBV5-1 to TRBJ1-5; 7 positions agree with TRBD1. V was clipped by 7 bases and J by 2 bases; unmatched bases: 6. Germline CDR1 reads SGHRS; CDR2 reads YFSETQ. The CDR3 spans 14 residues. The CDR3 DNA is TGCGCCAGCTCCACAGGGGCCGGCAATCAGCCCCAGCATTTT. This translates into CASSTGAGNQPQHF.

The chain combines TRBV3-1 with TRBJ2-2, with D possibly TRBD2 on 5 matching bases. The V and J ends lost 6 bases and 4 bases respectively, with 12 bases between them. CDR1 and CDR2 from the germline V gene are LGHDT and YNNKEL (reference sequence). The CDR3 is made up of 14 amino acids. The CDR3 region is CASRPTRSTGELFF. CDR3 DNA sequence: TGTGCCAGCAGACCCACTAGGAGCACCGGGGAGCTGTTTTTT.

This chain uses TRBV4-1 with TRBJ2-2, with D hard to call. Germline V gene lookup returns CDR1 MGHRA and CDR2 YSYEKL. The CDR3 has 16 amino acids. Trimming shortened V by 4 bases and J by 0 bases, and 12 bases separated the two germline ends. The CDR3 spells CASSLPDGTNTGELFF. The DNA for the CDR3 is TGCGCCAGCAGCCTGCCAGATGGAACGAACACCGGGGAGCTGTTTTTT.

The chain joins TRBV20-1 to TRBJ1-6, with D tentatively TRBD1 (5 bases). CDR3 length: 14 residues. CDR1 is DFQATT, CDR2 SNEGSKA, per germline (reference sequence). V was cut by 6 bases and J by 8 bases, with 17 bases left in between. The CDR3 protein is CSAPDGAWDSPLHF. The CDR3 bases are TGCAGTGCACCGGACGGGGCTTGGGATTCACCCCTCCACTTT.

The chain uses TRBV14 and TRBJ2-3, with D perhaps matching TRBD2 (5 bases). CDR3 length: 14 amino acids. The V gene lost 1 base and the J gene lost 2 bases, with 7 bases spanning the gap. Germline CDR1 SGHDN, CDR2 FVKESK. The CDR3 sequence is CASSQGGITDTQYF. CDR3 in DNA: TGTGCCAGCAGCCAAGGAGGGATCACAGATACGCAGTATTTT.

The V call is TRBV11-1, the J call TRBJ2-7, with a possible D match to TRBD1 (6 bases). CDR1 and CDR2 (germline): SGHAT, FQDESV (reference sequence). The CDR3 extends over 22 amino acids. Trimming cost V 3 bases and J 2 bases, with 35 bases left between them. For the CDR3, the DNA is TGTGCCAGCAGCTTTAATCCGCGGCAAAGGGGGTCGGCAGCTAGCTCTCCCTACGAGCAGTACTTC. Translated: CASSFNPRQRGSAASSPYEQYF.

The rearrangement joins TRBV20-1 to TRBJ2-3; TRBD1 matches 7 bases. The J segment lost 0 bases and the V segment lost 5 bases, leaving 5 bases of the junction unmatched. Germline V gene data show CDR1 as DFQATT and CDR2 as SNEGSKA (reference sequence). This CDR3 has 14 residues. The chain's CDR3 is CSALDRISTDTQYF. The DNA of the CDR3 is TGCAGTGCTTTGGACAGGATAAGCACAGATACGCAGTATTTT.

The rearrangement uses TRBV12-3 or TRBV12-4 and TRBJ2-1, with 7 bases fitting TRBD1. This CDR3 is built from 14 residues. V was clipped by 6 bases and J by 13 bases; unmatched bases: 15. For the CDR3, the DNA is TGTGCCAGCAGCTCCACAGGGGTCAGGCGGACCCAGTTCTTC. Translation gives CASSSTGVRRTQFF.

A remark on this clonotype: A much larger clone lies one base from this, so it may be a read error. The chain links TRBV15 to TRBJ1-2; D may be TRBD1 (5 bases). V lost 0 bases and J lost 4, with 6 bases in between. The germline V gene encodes CDR1 LNHNV and CDR2 YYDKDF (reference sequence). The CDR3 sequence is 13 residues long. In DNA form, the CDR3 reads TGTGCCACCAGCAGAGAGAGGGGCTATGGCTACACCTTC. The encoded protein is CATSRERGYGYTF.

CDR3 amino acids: CSARAEARETQYF. Written as DNA, the CDR3 is TGCAGTGCTAGAGCCGAGGCGAGAGAGACCCAGTACTTC. This sequence joins TRBV20-1 and TRBJ2-5; D is unclear. V was cut by 1 base and J by 4 bases, with 10 bases left in between. This CDR3 is 13 amino acids long. Germline-derived CDR1 and CDR2 are DFQATT and SNEGSKA (reference sequence).

Turning to this clonotype: This could be a read error, since a much larger clone is one nucleotide away. The chain couples TRBV7-2 to TRBJ2-5; 7 bases line up with TRBD2. The end of the DNA aligns better with TRBJ2-4, so the J call may be wrong. Germline V gene lookup returns CDR1 SGHTA and CDR2 FQGNSA. The length of the CDR3 is 14 residues. CDR3 loop: CASSVGEGGNIQYF. Written as DNA, the CDR3 is TGTGCCAGCAGCGTAGGGGAGGGAGGAAACATTCAGTACTTC.